A single T cell receptor beta chain is shown here with its context. As yet, its antigen is unknown. CDR3 length equals 14 residues. Deletions cut 4 bases from V and 2 bases from J, with 12 bases between. The germline gives CDR1 SGHRS, CDR2 YFSETQ. Primers: 60 Vbeta forward and 13 Jbeta reverse. Sequencing used immunoSEQ multiplex PCR; TCRdb keeps in-frame clones, though not all of them. The sample carries roughly 150,000 clones, roughly 82% recorded once. The data derive from a study of cytomegalovirus exposure and HLA in healthy donors. Study-wide results and caveats: Analysis performed later found under 20,000 TCR beta sequences associated with HLA alleles at 0.05 false discovery rate.

Despite likely unrecorded immune exposures, the donors were nominally healthy at the time of sampling. The sequencing sample was made of PBMCs. This TCR derives from a young man in good health and CMV-seropositive. The gene calls are TRBV5-1 and TRBJ2-5, with a possible D match to TRBD2 (6 bases). CDR3 in amino acids: CASSVTRDQETQYF. The DNA for the CDR3 is TGCGCCAGCAGCGTGACTAGGGATCAAGAGACCCAGTACTTC.